These 3 T cell receptor beta chains originate from one sample sequenced in a study of blood T cells in healthy people across ages. Primed by a sample-barcoded 5' primer and a J-beta primer mix, a second PCR proceeded for 7 to 11 cycles. A single record per CDR3 protein comes from TCRdb applying MiXCR to the 5' RACE reads. Altogether about 780,000 distinct CDR3 sequences are present, about 46% being singletons, with the ten largest covering roughly 18%. The sample comprised blood. Receptors were obtained from a man older than 75 in good health.

This clonotype was detected only a few times. V and J are TRBV5-8 and TRBJ1-6, with D unclear. Germline V CDR1 and CDR2: SGHTS, YDEGEE. Trimming shortened V by 8 bases and J by 7 bases, and 13 bases separated the two germline ends. This CDR3 is 13 amino acids long. This CDR3 reads CASPSVANSPLHF. The CDR3 bases are TGTGCCAGTCCATCCGTGGCAAATTCACCCCTCCACTTT.

The chain carries TRBV6-5 and TRBJ2-7, with D possibly being TRBD1 (6 bases). V lost 5 bases and J lost 4, with 12 bases in between. The CDR3 is 13 amino acids. Germline V gene sequence: CDR1 MNHEY, CDR2 SVGAGI. CDR3 DNA: TGTGCCAGCAGTGCAGGGGCGAAATACGAGCAGTACTTC. Translated: CASSAGAKYEQYF.

The chain couples TRBV10-3 to TRBJ1-1, with 7 positions matching TRBD1. CDR3 length equals 13 residues. V shed 7 bases, J shed 1 base, and the junction held 3 bases outside the gene matches. CDR1 ENHRY and CDR2 SYGVKD come from the germline V gene. The CDR3 DNA reads as TGTGCCATCACCCGGGACAGGAACACTGAAGCTTTCTTT. Translated, it gives CAITRDRNTEAFF.